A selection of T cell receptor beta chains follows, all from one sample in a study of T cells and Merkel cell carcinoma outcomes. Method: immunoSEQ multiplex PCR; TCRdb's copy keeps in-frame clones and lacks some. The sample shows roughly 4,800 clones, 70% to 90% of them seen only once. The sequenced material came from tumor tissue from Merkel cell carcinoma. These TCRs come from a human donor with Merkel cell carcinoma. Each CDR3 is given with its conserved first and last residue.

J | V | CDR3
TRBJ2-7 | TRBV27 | CASSLLRVSSGGFSYEQYF
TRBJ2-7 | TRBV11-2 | CASSFGGFSYEQYF
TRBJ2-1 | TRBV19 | CASSLGGSYNEQFF
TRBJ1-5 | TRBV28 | CASSLTVSNQPQHF
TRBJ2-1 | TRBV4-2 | CASSPRTSGGGYEQFF
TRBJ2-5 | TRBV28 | CASSPSTRGQETQYF
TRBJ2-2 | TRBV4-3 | CASSQEMNTGELFF
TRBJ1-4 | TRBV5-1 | CASKGQAATNEKLFF
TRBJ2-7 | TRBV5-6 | CASTSLTGSYEQYF
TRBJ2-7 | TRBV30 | CAWNRGQGTEYF
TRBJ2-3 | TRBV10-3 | CAITASSQDTQYF
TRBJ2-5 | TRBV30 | CAWSVRSSWGETQYF
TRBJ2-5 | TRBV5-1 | CASSLEGASNQETQYF
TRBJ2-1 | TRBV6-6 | CASKSSYNEQFF
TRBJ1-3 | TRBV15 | CATSSRQGINTIYF
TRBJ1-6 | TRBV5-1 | CASSLGQGGNSPLHF
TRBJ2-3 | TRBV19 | CASKAGGGTDTQYF
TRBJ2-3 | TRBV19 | CASRRGAFVTDTQYF
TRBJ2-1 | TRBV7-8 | CASSSPRGRNEQFF
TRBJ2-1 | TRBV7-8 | CASSLVGLYNEQFF
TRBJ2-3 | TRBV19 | CASSSRQDPDTQYF
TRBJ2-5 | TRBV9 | CASSVALGFGETQYF
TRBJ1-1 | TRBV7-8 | CVSSPRGYTEAFF
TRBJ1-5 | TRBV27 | CASNRESNQPQHF
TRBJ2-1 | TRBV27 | CASTSLIAGGPHEQFF
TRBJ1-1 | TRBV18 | CASSPVRGAMNTEAFF
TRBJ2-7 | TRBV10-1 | CASPTGETYEQYF
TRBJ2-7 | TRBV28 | CASSLTTGSYEQYF
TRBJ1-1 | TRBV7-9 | CASSRTGGNTEAFF
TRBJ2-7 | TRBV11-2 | CASSLEGTGVGYEQYF
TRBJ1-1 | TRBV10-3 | CAISESTGIGAFF
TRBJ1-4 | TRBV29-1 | CSIHFRTGGEKLFF